This T cell receptor beta chain was identified in a study of regulatory T cells in long-lasting Graves disease. Findings and caveats of the study: What was studied was peripheral blood only, and not thyroid tissue. Accuracy could have been hurt by small sample size.

In its sample, this clonotype was seen once. Its matching antigen is unknown. This CDR3 is missing its conserved last phenylalanine or tryptophan, likely due to a read error. For TCR beta, libraries came from iRepertoire HTBI primers and Arm-PCR of CDR3 regions. TCRdb redid the calling of the multiplex PCR reads with MiXCR, one entry per CDR3 protein. The table records approximately 400,000 distinct CDR3 sequences, around 20% of them present only once. Germline V CDR1 and CDR2: WSHSY, SAAADI. V dropped 2 bases and J dropped 10 bases, with 11 bases sitting between them. The CDR3 runs 13 residues. Stated time point: persistent/refractory GD, antithyroid drugs over 5 years with positive TRAb. Preparation of the TCR library used RNA extracted from PBMCs. Staff took about 9 milliliters of peripheral blood and put it into EDTA tubes.

Sample: peripheral blood mononuclear cells (PBMCs), taken when the disease was refractory, from a patient treated with antithyroid drugs. This clonotype was sampled from a female donor with Graves disease. The V and J genes are TRBV10-2 and TRBJ1-4; no reliable D call. The CDR3 region is CASSEGLSGKLFL. The DNA of the CDR3 is TGCGCCAGCAGTGAGGGGTTGTCTGGAAAACTGTTTCTT.